This T cell receptor beta chain was sequenced for a study of coeliac disease. Background on the study: Coeliac patients had newly diagnosed active disease, refractory type I disease, or gluten-free diet control. High-resolution HLA typing was lacking; TRBV7-2 bias was queried instead.

This clone was seen only a few times. Its antigen is still unknown. Sequencing used immunoSEQ multiplex PCR; TCRdb keeps in-frame clones, though not all of them. The sample records nearly 4,500 clones, 62% being singletons. Looked up from germline, CDR1 is GTSNPN and CDR2 is SVGIG (reference sequence). The CDR3 covers 13 residues. V was shortened by 0 bases and J by 7 bases, with 10 bases between the two germline ends. Study outcomes and limitations: Lamina propria and intraepithelial cell fractions may contain each other's cells.

What was sequenced was intraepithelial lymphocytes from the gut. The rearrangement uses TRBV30 and TRBJ2-1; TRBD1 might be the D (5 bases). This TCR came from a young woman with active celiac disease. CDR3 DNA: TGTGCCTGGAGTGTGTCAGGGATAAATGAGCAGTTCTTC. Translation: CAWSVSGINEQFF.